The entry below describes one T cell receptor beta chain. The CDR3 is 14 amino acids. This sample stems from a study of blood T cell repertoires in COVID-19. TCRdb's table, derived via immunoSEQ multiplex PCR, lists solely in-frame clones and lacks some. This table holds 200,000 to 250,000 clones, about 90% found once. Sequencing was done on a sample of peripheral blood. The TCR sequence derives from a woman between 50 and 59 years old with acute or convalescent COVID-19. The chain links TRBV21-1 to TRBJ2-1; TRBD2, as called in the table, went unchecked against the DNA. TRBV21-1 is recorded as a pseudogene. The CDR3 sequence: CASLLASSYNEQFF. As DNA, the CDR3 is TGTGCCAGCTTACTAGCGAGCTCCTACAATGAGCAGTTCTTC.